This T cell receptor beta chain derives from a study of TIL therapy for anti-PD-1-resistant metastatic lung cancer. The overall study: Four tumors were EGFR-mutant and two were ALK-rearranged. Median tumor mutation burden was under 1.6 mutations per megabase. Whole-study results and caveats: The cohort had more treatment-naive, never-smoker and oncogene-addicted patients than typical.

Comments on this clone: The antigen remains unidentified.

Noted time point: pre-treatment sample, taken before nivolumab and TIL therapy. This CDR3 contains 16 residues. Trimming took 0 bases from V and 7 from J; bases not matched to a gene: 9. The germline gives CDR1 SGHRS, CDR2 YFSETQ. The immunoSEQ assay was v3. Sequencing used immunoSEQ multiplex PCR; TCRdb keeps in-frame clones, though not all of them. The sample lists tens of thousands of clones; about 73% were seen once. J is TRBJ2-4 and V is TRBV5-1; 8 bases match TRBD2. The TCR originated in a person aged 30 to 80 with non-small cell lung cancer. Sequencing used blood, obtained at baseline. The CDR3 DNA sequence: TGCGCCAGCAGCTTGGGGCTAGCGGGTCCTGGGAACATTCAGTACTTC. It encodes CASSLGLAGPGNIQYF. The complete variable domain, with remaining parts taken from reference TRBV5-1 and TRBJ2-4, reads KAGVTQTPRYLIKTRGQQVTLSCSPISGHRSVSWYQQTPGQGLQFLFEYFSETQRNKGNFPGRFSGRQFSNSRSEMNVSTLELGDSALYLCASSLGLAGPGNIQYFGAGTRLSVL.